The 7 T cell receptor beta chains below come from one sample, sequenced in a study of T cells in Graves' hyperthyroidism and ophthalmopathy. The source material, RNA transcripts, was used to amplify TCR beta CDR3 regions. Primed by the HTBI set, a first-round RT-PCR was run on the TCR CDR3. One entry per CDR3 protein results from TCRdb running MiXCR on the multiplex PCR reads. The sample records some 700,000 distinct CDR3 sequences, 17% being singletons. The sequenced material came from blood. These receptors were taken from a man aged 50 to 60 with Graves' hyperthyroidism.

This clonotype was detected only a few times. The chain uses TRBV28 and TRBJ1-2, with D perhaps matching TRBD1 (5 bases). Trimming cost V 2 bases and J 5 bases, with 12 bases left between them. CDR1 and CDR2 from the germline V gene are MDHEN and SYDVKM. This CDR3 has 14 amino acids. CDR3 sequence reads: CASSLGDSWYGYTF. CDR3 coding DNA: TGTGCCAGCAGTTTAGGGGACTCCTGGTATGGCTACACCTTC.

This clonotype was picked up many times. The chain is built from TRBV6-2 or TRBV6-3 and TRBJ2-7, with TRBD2 matching over 9 bases. V was pared by 6 bases and J by 4 bases, with 13 bases of the junction left unmatched. The CDR3 runs to 16 residues. Germline CDR1 reads MNHEY; CDR2 reads SVGEGT. CDR3 protein: CASSNSGSGAIYEQYF. The CDR3 DNA sequence: TGTGCCAGCAGCAATAGCGGGAGCGGTGCGATTTACGAGCAGTACTTC.

This clonotype was counted at least ten times. This chain uses TRBV2 with TRBJ2-2; the D gene is possibly TRBD2 (6 bases). Trimming left V 5 bases short and J 2 bases short, with 18 bases between. Germline V gene lookup returns CDR1 SNHLY and CDR2 FYNNEI. The CDR3 totals 17 residues. CDR3 in DNA: TGTGCCAGCAGTCAACATCCCTGGGACTTCAACACCGGGGAGCTGTTTTTT. It translates to CASSQHPWDFNTGELFF.

The J gene is TRBJ1-2, the V gene TRBV27; 8 bases line up with TRBD1. The CDR3 totals 15 residues. The V gene end was trimmed by 4 bases and the J gene end by 4 bases; junction bases not matched to a gene: 8. Per the germline V gene, CDR1 is MNHEY and CDR2 is SMNVEV (reference sequence). The CDR3 DNA sequence: TGTGCCAGCAGTTCTACAGGGGGAGCGTTCTATGGCTACACCTTC. Translation: CASSSTGGAFYGYTF.

This rearrangement joins TRBV6-1 to TRBJ1-3; no reliable D call. Germline V gene data show CDR1 as MNHNS and CDR2 as SASEGT. The germline V and J ends were trimmed by 6 bases and 4 bases, with 10 bases remaining between them. There are 13 residues in the CDR3. CDR3 loop: CASRRVYGNTIYF. In DNA form, the CDR3 reads TGTGCCAGCAGACGGGTCTACGGAAACACCATATATTTT.

The chain carries TRBV7-3 and TRBJ2-1; D might be TRBD2 (6 bases). Germline CDR1 is SGHTA and CDR2 is FQGTGA. The CDR3 runs to 12 residues. V lost 2 bases and J lost 9, with 8 bases in between. The CDR3 DNA reads TGTGCCAGCAGCTTAGCGGAGGGTGAGCAGTTCTTC. Residues: CASSLAEGEQFF.

V is TRBV20-1 and J is TRBJ2-1; D call uncertain. The V gene lost 0 bases and the J gene lost 9 bases, with 9 bases spanning the gap. This CDR3 has 12 residues. Germline assignment: CDR1 DFQATT and CDR2 SNEGSKA (reference sequence). The CDR3 here is CSARDQAIEQFF. In DNA form, the CDR3 reads TGCAGTGCTAGAGATCAGGCAATTGAGCAGTTCTTC.